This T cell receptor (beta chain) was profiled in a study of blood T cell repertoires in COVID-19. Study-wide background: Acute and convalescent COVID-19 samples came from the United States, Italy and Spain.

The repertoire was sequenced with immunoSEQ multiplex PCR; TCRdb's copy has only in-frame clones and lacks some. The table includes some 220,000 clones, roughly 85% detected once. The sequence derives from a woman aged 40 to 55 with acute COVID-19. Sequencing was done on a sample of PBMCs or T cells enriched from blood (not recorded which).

This CDR3 reads CASSARGGITGELFF. CDR3 DNA: TGTGCCAGCAGCGCCCGGGGGGGTATCACCGGGGAGCTGTTTTTT. V gene TRBV7-6 combines with J gene TRBJ2-2, with 8 positions matching TRBD2. The CDR3 is 15 residues long. V lost 5 bases to trimming and J lost 4 bases; unmatched junction nucleotides: 6. Germline values: CDR1 SGHVS, CDR2 FNYEAQ.